The 29 T cell receptor beta chains in this list originate from one sample, sequenced in a study of regulatory T cells in long-lasting Graves disease. The time point here: persistent/refractory GD, antithyroid drugs over 5 years with positive TRAb. There was RNA extracted from PBMCs, and the TCR library was made from it. TCR beta libraries were built with iRepertoire HTBI primers and Arm-PCR of CDR3 regions. TCRdb recomputed calls from the multiplex PCR reads with MiXCR, one row per CDR3 protein. The sample has roughly 400,000 distinct CDR3 sequences; roughly 20% are singletons. Sequencing used peripheral blood mononuclear cells (PBMCs), obtained when the disease was refractory, from a patient treated with antithyroid drugs. These receptors were obtained from a female donor with Graves disease.

On this clonotype itself: One base away lies a much larger clone, so this may be a sequencing read error. The rearrangement uses TRBV27 and TRBJ1-1; no clear D gene. CDR1 is MNHEY, CDR2 SMNVEV, per germline (reference sequence). The CDR3 has 14 amino acids. The CDR3 sequence is CANSFLTGNTEAFF. The DNA for the CDR3 is TGTGCCAACAGTTTTTTGACGGGAAACACTGAAGCTTTCTTT.

This clonotype occurred many times. This chain joins TRBV20-1 and TRBJ1-2; maybe TRBD1 (5 bases). Trimming removed 3 bases at V and 8 bases at J, with 16 bases between. The CDR3 is 13 amino acids. The germline gives CDR1 DFQATT, CDR2 SNEGSKA (reference sequence). CDR3 loop: CSARDLRDDGYTF. The CDR3, as DNA: TGCAGTGCTAGGGACCTACGGGACGACGGCTACACCTTC.

This clonotype was picked up many times. This chain's CDR3 is CASSLHRGRGETQYF. DNA for the CDR3: TGTGCCAGCAGTTTACATCGCGGACGGGGAGAGACCCAGTACTTC. This chain links TRBV28 with TRBJ2-5, with a weak D call TRBD2 (5 bases). The germline V gene encodes CDR1 MDHEN and CDR2 SYDVKM. The CDR3 covers 15 residues. The ends were cut back, 2 bases at V and 4 bases at J, with 14 bases in the middle.

This clonotype was picked up a small number of times. The chain has TRBV12-3 or TRBV12-4 and TRBJ1-1, with TRBD1 as a possible D gene (6 bases). The CDR3 has 13 residues. Trimming cost V 7 bases and J 5 bases, with 14 bases left between them. The CDR3 nucleotides read TGTGCCAGCACCCTTGGACAGAAAACTGAAGCTTTCTTT. Translated: CASTLGQKTEAFF.

This clonotype was observed many times. V and J are TRBV12-3 or TRBV12-4 and TRBJ1-2, with 9 bases fitting TRBD1. CDR3 length: 16 amino acids. V was clipped by 6 bases and J by 2 bases; unmatched bases: 10. CDR3: CASSTGQGLANYGYTF. The CDR3 DNA reads TGTGCCAGCAGCACCGGACAGGGGCTGGCGAACTATGGCTACACCTTC.

For this clonotype: Without the conserved terminal phenylalanine or tryptophan, this CDR3 likely stems from a read error. The chain recombines TRBV6-1 with TRBJ1-5, with D uncertain. Between the trimmed V and J ends, which lost 8 bases and 2 bases, there was a span of 13 bases. Germline loops: CDR1 MNHNS, CDR2 SASEGT. This CDR3 comprises 14 residues. CDR3 region: CASPVGVGNQPQHL. The CDR3 DNA is TGTGCCAGCCCTGTTGGGGTGGGCAATCAGCCCCAGCATCTT.

The chain joins TRBV30 to TRBJ2-2; 9 bases align to TRBD2. The germline gives CDR1 GTSNPN, CDR2 SVGIG (reference sequence). The J segment lost 5 bases and the V segment lost 2 bases, leaving 6 bases of the junction unmatched. The CDR3 has 15 residues. The CDR3 coding sequence is TGTGCCTGGAGTCACCTAGCGGGACTAACCGGGGAGCTGTTTTTT. This translates into CAWSHLAGLTGELFF.

This clonotype was found a few times. The V and J genes are TRBV25-1 and TRBJ2-7; D is possibly TRBD2 (5 bases). The germline gives CDR1 MGHDK, CDR2 SYGVNS. Trimming took 1 base from V and 0 from J, leaving 13 bases between them. This CDR3 is 16 amino acids long. Here the CDR3 reads CASSEFASGDSYEQYF. The CDR3 DNA is TGTGCCAGCAGTGAATTTGCAAGCGGCGACTCCTACGAGCAGTACTTC.

This clonotype was seen only a few times. The chain employs TRBV13 and TRBJ1-5, with D possibly TRBD1 on 6 matching bases. This CDR3 contains 14 residues. V was pared by 4 bases and J by 7 bases, with 14 bases between. Germline loops: CDR1 PRHDT, CDR2 FYEKMQ (reference sequence). The CDR3 is CASSYSGDGQPQHF. CDR3 in DNA: TGTGCCAGCAGCTACTCAGGGGATGGCCAGCCCCAGCATTTT.

J is TRBJ1-4 and V is TRBV20-1; TRBD1 agrees at 8 bases. Germline V gene sequence: CDR1 DFQATT, CDR2 SNEGSKA (reference sequence). The CDR3 extends over 16 amino acids. With V trimmed by 6 bases and J by 3 bases, 12 bases remained unmatched. CDR3 sequence reads: CSAPPAGGASNEKLFF. The CDR3 coding sequence is TGCAGTGCCCCACCGGCAGGGGGCGCTTCTAATGAAAAACTGTTTTTT.

This clonotype appeared many times. The chain joins TRBV28 to TRBJ1-5, with no clear D. The CDR3 has 16 residues. V was shortened by 3 bases and J by 1 base, with 13 bases between the two germline ends. CDR1 is MDHEN, CDR2 SYDVKM, per germline. The CDR3 region is CASSFEGRMSNQPQHF. CDR3 in DNA: TGTGCCAGCAGTTTTGAAGGTAGGATGAGCAATCAGCCCCAGCATTTT.

The table lists this clonotype with a count of one. At one end the junction does not follow the germline gene, possibly because of a read error. The genes are TRBV14 and TRBJ2-6; D might be TRBD1 (5 bases). Germline values: CDR1 SGHDN, CDR2 FVKESK. This CDR3 has 16 amino acids. This CDR3 is CASSQGGSIGANILTF. CDR3 nucleotide sequence: TGTGCCAGCAGCCAAGGGGGCTCAATTGGGGCCAACATCCTGACTTTC. Full variable domain (rest looked up from reference TRBV14 and TRBJ2-6): EAGVTQFPSHSVIEKGQTVTLRCDPISGHDNLYWYRRVMGKEIKFLLHFVKESKQDESGMPNNRFLAERTGGTYSTLKVQPAELEDSGVYFCASSQGGSIGANILTFGAGSRLTVL.

There are a few counts of this clonotype. This chain uses TRBV10-3 with TRBJ2-3; 11 bases line up with TRBD2. The CDR3 extends over 17 amino acids. The trim removed 4 bases at V and 0 bases at J, leaving 6 bases unmatched. Germline-derived CDR1 and CDR2 are ENHRY and SYGVKD. CDR3 coding DNA: TGTGCCATCAGTGTCCTAGCGGGGGGCACTAGCACAGATACGCAGTATTTT. It encodes CAISVLAGGTSTDTQYF.

This chain links TRBV28 with TRBJ2-3; D not resolved. This CDR3 region has 14 residues. V was shortened by 5 bases and J by 6 bases, with 15 bases between the two germline ends. Germline loops: CDR1 MDHEN, CDR2 SYDVKM. DNA for the CDR3: TGTGCCAGCAGTCCCCTGGGGATTGCCGATACGCAGTATTTT. This sequence encodes CASSPLGIADTQYF. Looking up the rest from reference TRBV28 and TRBJ2-3 gives the full variable domain: DVKVTQSSRYLVKRTGEKVFLECVQDMDHENMFWYRQDPGLGLRLIYFSYDVKMKEKGDIPEGYSVSREKKERFSLILESASTNQTSMYLCASSPLGIADTQYFGPGTRLTVL.

V is TRBV3-1 and J is TRBJ2-2, with a tentative D call TRBD2 (5 bases). The germline V and J ends were trimmed by 0 bases and 7 bases, with 15 bases remaining between them. The CDR3 contains 16 residues. The germline CDR1 and CDR2 sequences are LGHDT and YNNKEL (reference sequence). The CDR3 DNA sequence: TGTGCCAGCAGCCAAGATCCGGGGTTAGACATCGGGGAGCTGTTTTTT. Residues: CASSQDPGLDIGELFF.

This clonotype was counted only a few times. This rearrangement joins TRBV6-2 or TRBV6-3 to TRBJ1-1; D ambiguous. This CDR3 has 14 amino acids. Germline V CDR1 and CDR2: MNHEY, SVGEGT. Trimming took off 10 bases at V and 7 bases at J, with 22 bases between the two ends. The CDR3, as DNA: TGTGCCACCGAGACATCCCAGCTACCCGATGAAGCTTTCTTT. Translation gives CATETSQLPDEAFF.

This clonotype was seen at least ten times. The chain links TRBV2 to TRBJ2-3; D might be TRBD2 (5 bases). This CDR3 is 17 amino acids long. Germline assignment: CDR1 SNHLY and CDR2 FYNNEI. Trimming left V 8 bases short and J 0 bases short, with 21 bases between. The CDR3 loop reads CASWSPDLSSSTDTQYF. The CDR3 nucleotides are TGTGCCAGCTGGAGCCCGGACTTATCCTCTAGCACAGATACGCAGTATTTT.

A few counts support this clonotype. The chain recombines TRBV9 with TRBJ2-2, with 7 bases matching TRBD1. Germline trimming cut 0 bases from V and 5 bases from J; bases unmatched to any gene: 4. Per germline, CDR1 SGDLS and CDR2 YYNGEE. This CDR3 has 15 amino acids. CDR3 protein: CASSVGQGETGELFF. The CDR3 DNA reads as TGTGCCAGCAGCGTAGGACAGGGAGAGACCGGGGAGCTGTTTTTT. The whole variable domain, remainder taken from reference TRBV9 and TRBJ2-2, is DSGVTQTPKHLITATGQRVTLRCSPRSGDLSVYWYQQSLDQGLQFLIQYYNGEERAKGNILERFSAQQFPDLHSELNLSSLELGDSALYFCASSVGQGETGELFFGEGSRLTVL.

The sample holds many counts of this clonotype. V and J are TRBV6-2 or TRBV6-3 and TRBJ1-6; TRBD1 matches 9 bases. CDR3 size: 16 residues. V gave up 2 bases and J gave up 8 bases; unmatched junction bases: 7. From germline, CDR1 is MNHEY and CDR2 SVGEGT. The CDR3 DNA reads TGTGCCAGCAGTTACCTGGGACAGGGTTTCGATTCACCCCTCCACTTT. Translated, it gives CASSYLGQGFDSPLHF.

This clonotype was picked up a small number of times. In DNA, the CDR3 is TGTGCCAGTAACCCCACCCCGAGGACTAGTTGGTCCGGGGAGCTGTTTTTT. Amino acids: CASNPTPRTSWSGELFF. The chain carries TRBV19 and TRBJ2-2, with TRBD2 matching over 7 bases. Looked up from germline, CDR1 is LNHDA and CDR2 is SQIVND (reference sequence). V gave up 7 bases and J gave up 6 bases; unmatched junction bases: 17. The CDR3 totals 17 residues.

This clonotype was detected many times. V usage is TRBV27 and J usage is TRBJ1-1, with D hard to call. CDR1 and CDR2 (germline): MNHEY, SMNVEV (reference sequence). V lost 2 bases and J 3 bases, leaving 16 bases between the germline ends. This CDR3 is 16 amino acids long. CDR3 loop: CASSLGVTFSYTEAFF. The CDR3 nucleotides are TGTGCCAGCAGTTTAGGGGTAACCTTTTCATACACTGAAGCTTTCTTT.

This clonotype showed up just once. The chain joins TRBV20-1 to TRBJ2-1, with D possibly being TRBD2 (5 bases). Trimming left V 7 bases short and J 8 bases short, with 12 bases between. The CDR3 extends over 11 amino acids. The germline V gene encodes CDR1 DFQATT and CDR2 SNEGSKA (reference sequence). The CDR3 region is CSVTLDHEQFF. The DNA of the CDR3 is TGCAGTGTTACACTAGACCATGAGCAGTTCTTC.

This clonotype has at least ten counts. The chain couples TRBV30 to TRBJ1-4, with unresolved D. CDR3 size: 14 residues. Deletions cut 0 bases from V and 0 bases from J, with 5 bases between. The germline gives CDR1 GTSNPN, CDR2 SVGIG (reference sequence). Here the CDR3 reads CAWSVGSTNEKLFF. CDR3 DNA: TGTGCCTGGAGTGTGGGCTCAACTAATGAAAAACTGTTTTTT.

The chain links TRBV20-1 to TRBJ1-1; D remains unclear. Germline V gene lookup returns CDR1 DFQATT and CDR2 SNEGSKA (reference sequence). Trimming took 5 bases from V and 3 from J, leaving 7 bases between them. The CDR3 length is 11 residues. In nucleotides, the CDR3 is TGCAGTGCTTTTGGGTACACTGAAGCTTTCTTT. Its protein product is CSAFGYTEAFF.

This clonotype has a count of ten or more. The genes are TRBV7-2 and TRBJ2-7; the match to TRBD2 covers 11 bases. Looked up from germline, CDR1 is SGHTA and CDR2 is FQGNSA. The V gene end was trimmed by 7 bases and the J gene end by 7 bases; junction bases not matched to a gene: 12. The CDR3 spans 15 residues. CDR3 bases: TGTGCCAGCAACGATTTAGCGGGAGGGCCTAATGAGCAGTACTTC. It specifies CASNDLAGGPNEQYF.

This clonotype was seen only a few times. The chain is built from TRBV3-1 and TRBJ1-2; D is unresolved. With 5 bases removed from V and 7 bases from J, the gap between germline ends came to 14 bases. CDR3 length: 13 amino acids. Germline CDR1 and CDR2: LGHDT and YNNKEL (reference sequence). CDR3 nucleotide sequence: TGTGCCAGCAGCGGGGAAGGCGGTCCTGGCTACACCTTC. As protein: CASSGEGGPGYTF.

This clonotype was seen at least ten times. The CDR3 here is CSVGNTGELFF. DNA for the CDR3: TGCAGCGTTGGAAACACCGGGGAGCTGTTTTTT. The chain is built from TRBV29-1 and TRBJ2-2; D uncertain. This CDR3 contains 11 residues. Trimming took off 4 bases at V and 2 bases at J, with 2 bases between the two ends. Germline V gene data show CDR1 as SQVTM and CDR2 as ANQGSEA.

This clonotype has a count of ten or more. The CDR3 sequence: CAWSKVNTEAFF. Written as DNA, the CDR3 is TGTGCCTGGAGTAAGGTGAACACTGAAGCTTTCTTT. The rearrangement uses TRBV30 and TRBJ1-1; D gene uncertain. The CDR3 loop spans 12 amino acids. V lost 2 bases and J lost 0, with 4 bases in between. The germline CDR1 and CDR2 sequences are GTSNPN and SVGIG (reference sequence).

This clonotype was observed a handful of times. It may be a read error: a sequence one base away is much more abundant. This chain's CDR3 is CASSVDGNTEAFF. CDR3 DNA: TGTGCCAGCAGCGTGGACGGAAACACTGAAGCTTTCTTT. The chain is built from TRBV7-3 and TRBJ1-1; D is undetermined. The CDR3 is made up of 13 amino acids. Germline values: CDR1 SGHTA, CDR2 FQGTGA. V was pared by 5 bases and J by 2 bases, with 9 bases between.